The following is a TCR beta chain sequence with its context. Its antigen is not identified. This sample stems from a study of post-analysis software for immune sequencing data. About the study: The disease courses spanned relapsing-remitting, secondary progressive and progressive-relapsing forms of multiple sclerosis. Study observations and caveats: Normalized Chao1 diversity was significantly reduced in patients versus controls. Patients used five TRBV segments, including TRBV5-6, TRBV5-1 and TRBV20-1, more often than controls.

The TCR beta cDNA libraries contained unique molecular identifiers. T cells numbering 1 to 10 million yielded roughly 500,000 cDNA molecules. Via MiXCR, TCRdb re-called the PCR reads, giving one row per CDR3 protein. The repertoire holds 600,000 to 700,000 distinct CDR3 sequences, with roughly three fifths as singletons. Trimming took 6 bases from V and 2 from J; bases not matched to a gene: 3. Germline V gene data show CDR1 as SQVTM and CDR2 as ANQGSEA. The CDR3 runs 13 residues. Sequencing was performed on blood. The V and J genes are TRBV29-1 and TRBJ2-1, with 8 bases matching TRBD2. This TCR was sampled from a girl aged 2 to 9 with multiple sclerosis. CDR3 bases: TGCAGCGTGGTAGCGGGACCCTACAATGAGCAGTTCTTC. Residues: CSVVAGPYNEQFF.